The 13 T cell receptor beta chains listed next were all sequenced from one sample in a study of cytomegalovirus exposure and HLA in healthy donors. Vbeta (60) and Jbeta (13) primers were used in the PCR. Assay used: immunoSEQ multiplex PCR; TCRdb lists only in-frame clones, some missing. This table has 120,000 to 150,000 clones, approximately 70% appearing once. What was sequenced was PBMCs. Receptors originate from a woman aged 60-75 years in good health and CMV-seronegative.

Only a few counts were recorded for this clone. CDR3 coding DNA: TGCGCCTCCCGGGACACACTGAACACTGAAGCTTTCTTT. Its protein product is CASRDTLNTEAFF. The V and J genes are TRBV5-1 and TRBJ1-1, with D perhaps matching TRBD1 (6 bases). V shed 10 bases and J shed 0 bases, with 13 bases lying between them. This CDR3 is 13 amino acids long. Germline assignment: CDR1 SGHRS and CDR2 YFSETQ.

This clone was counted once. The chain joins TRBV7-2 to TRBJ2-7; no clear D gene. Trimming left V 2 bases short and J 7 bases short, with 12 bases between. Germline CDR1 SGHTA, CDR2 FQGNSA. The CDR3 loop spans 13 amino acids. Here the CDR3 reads CASSLTGPPEQYF. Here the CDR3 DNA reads TGTGCCAGCAGCTTAACTGGGCCGCCAGAGCAGTACTTC. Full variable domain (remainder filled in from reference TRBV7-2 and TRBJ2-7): GAGVSQSPSNKVTEKGKDVELRCDPISGHTALYWYRQSLGQGLEFLIYFQGNSAPDKSGLPSDRFSAERTGGSVSTLTIQRTQQEDSAVYLCASSLTGPPEQYFGPGTRLTVT.

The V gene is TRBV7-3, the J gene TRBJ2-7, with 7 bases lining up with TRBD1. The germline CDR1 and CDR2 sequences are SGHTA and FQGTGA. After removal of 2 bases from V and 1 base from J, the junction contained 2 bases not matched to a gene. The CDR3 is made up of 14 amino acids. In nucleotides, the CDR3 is TGTGCCAGCAGCTTATACAGGGGTTCCTACGAGCAGTACTTC. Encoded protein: CASSLYRGSYEQYF.

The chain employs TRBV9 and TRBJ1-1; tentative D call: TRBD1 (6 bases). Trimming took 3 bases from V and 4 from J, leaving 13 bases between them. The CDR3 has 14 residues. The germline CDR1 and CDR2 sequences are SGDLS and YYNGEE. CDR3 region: CASSEGGFLTEAFF. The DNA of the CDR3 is TGTGCCAGCAGCGAGGGGGGGTTTCTCACTGAAGCTTTCTTT.

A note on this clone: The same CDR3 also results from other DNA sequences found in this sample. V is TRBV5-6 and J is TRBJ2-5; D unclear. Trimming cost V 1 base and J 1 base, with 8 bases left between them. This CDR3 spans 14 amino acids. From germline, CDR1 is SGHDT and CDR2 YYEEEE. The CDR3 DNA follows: TGTGCCAGCAGCTTGTTCCTTCTCCAAGAGACCCAGTACTTC. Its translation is CASSLFLLQETQYF.

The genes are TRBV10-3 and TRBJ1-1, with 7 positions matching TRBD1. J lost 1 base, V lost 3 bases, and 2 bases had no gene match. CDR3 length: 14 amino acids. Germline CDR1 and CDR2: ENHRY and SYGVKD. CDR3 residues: CAISETGENTEAFF. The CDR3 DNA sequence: TGTGCCATCAGTGAAACAGGGGAGAACACTGAAGCTTTCTTT.

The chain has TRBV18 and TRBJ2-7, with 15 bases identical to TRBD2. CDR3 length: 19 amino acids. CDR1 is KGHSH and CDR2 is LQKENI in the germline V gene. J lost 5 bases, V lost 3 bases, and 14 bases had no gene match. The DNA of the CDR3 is TGTGCCAGCTCACCCCGGGCCGGGACTAGCGGGAGGAATGCTAACGAGCAGTACTTC. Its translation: CASSPRAGTSGRNANEQYF.

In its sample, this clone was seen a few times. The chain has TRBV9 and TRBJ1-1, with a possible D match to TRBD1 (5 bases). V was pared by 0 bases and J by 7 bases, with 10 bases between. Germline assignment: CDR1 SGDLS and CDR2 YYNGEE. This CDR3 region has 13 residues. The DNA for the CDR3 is TGTGCCAGCAGCGTAGACCCGGGACTTGAAGCTTTCTTT. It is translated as CASSVDPGLEAFF.

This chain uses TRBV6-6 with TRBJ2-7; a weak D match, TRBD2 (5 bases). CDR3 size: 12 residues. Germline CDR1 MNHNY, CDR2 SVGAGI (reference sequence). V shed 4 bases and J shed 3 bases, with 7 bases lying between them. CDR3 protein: CASSSGGYEQYF. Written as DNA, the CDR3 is TGTGCCAGCAGTTCCGGAGGCTACGAGCAGTACTTC.

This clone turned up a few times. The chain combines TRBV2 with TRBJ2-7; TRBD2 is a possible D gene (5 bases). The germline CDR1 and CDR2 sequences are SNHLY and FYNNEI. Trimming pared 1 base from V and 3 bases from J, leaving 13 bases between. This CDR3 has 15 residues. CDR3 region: CASSEVGGRIYEQYF. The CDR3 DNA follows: TGTGCCAGCAGTGAAGTAGGAGGACGGATCTACGAGCAGTACTTC.

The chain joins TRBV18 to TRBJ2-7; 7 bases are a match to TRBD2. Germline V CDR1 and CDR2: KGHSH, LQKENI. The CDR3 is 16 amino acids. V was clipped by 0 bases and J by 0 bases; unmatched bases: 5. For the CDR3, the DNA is TGTGCCAGCTCACCACCGGCTAGCGGCCTCTCCTACGAGCAGTACTTC. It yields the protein CASSPPASGLSYEQYF.

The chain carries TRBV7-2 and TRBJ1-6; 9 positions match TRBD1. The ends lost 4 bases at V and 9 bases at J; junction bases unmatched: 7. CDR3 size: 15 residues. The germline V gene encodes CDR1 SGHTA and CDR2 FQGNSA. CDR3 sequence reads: CASSSDRGETSPLHF. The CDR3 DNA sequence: TGTGCCAGCAGCTCGGACAGGGGAGAAACTTCACCCCTCCACTTT.

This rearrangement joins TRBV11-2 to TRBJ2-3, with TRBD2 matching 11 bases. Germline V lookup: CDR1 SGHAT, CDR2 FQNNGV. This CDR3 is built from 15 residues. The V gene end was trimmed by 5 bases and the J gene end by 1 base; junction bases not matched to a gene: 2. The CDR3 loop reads CASSTGLAGTDTQYF. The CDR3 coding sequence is TGTGCCAGCAGCACGGGACTAGCGGGCACAGATACGCAGTATTTT.